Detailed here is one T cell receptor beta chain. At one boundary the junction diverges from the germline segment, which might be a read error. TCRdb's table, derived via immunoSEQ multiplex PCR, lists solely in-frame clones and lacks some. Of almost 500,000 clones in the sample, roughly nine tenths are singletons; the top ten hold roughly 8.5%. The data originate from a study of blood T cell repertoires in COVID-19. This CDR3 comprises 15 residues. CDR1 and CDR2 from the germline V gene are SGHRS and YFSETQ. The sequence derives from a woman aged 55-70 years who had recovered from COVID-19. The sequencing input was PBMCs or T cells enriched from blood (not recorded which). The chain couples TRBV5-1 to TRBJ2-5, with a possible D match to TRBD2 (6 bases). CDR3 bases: TGCACCAGCAGCGCCGGACTAAGCGACGTGGAGACCCAGTACTTC. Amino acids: CTSSAGLSDVETQYF. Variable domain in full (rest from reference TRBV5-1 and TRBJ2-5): KAGVTQTPRYLIKTRGQQVTLSCSPISGHRSVSWYQQTPGQGLQFLFEYFSETQRNKGNFPGRFSGRQFSNSRSEMNVSTLELGDSALYLCTSSAGLSDVETQYFGPGTRLLVL.